This T cell receptor beta chain was observed in a study of shared clonotypes between healthy human individuals. The CDR3 contains 11 residues. The V gene's germline CDR1 is MNHEY and CDR2 SVGAGI. The ends were cut back, 6 bases at V and 8 bases at J, with 10 bases in the middle. Clones were read by immunoSEQ multiplex PCR, and TCRdb kept only the in-frame ones, dropping some. Among some 550,000 clones listed, roughly 97% were seen once. V is TRBV6-5 and J is TRBJ1-2; D not certain. Sequenced material: naive CD4+ T cells sorted from blood. Subset denoted: CD45RA+ positively selected. The receptor was isolated from a woman aged 25-40 years in good health. CDR3 in amino acids: CASSGVGGYTF. In DNA, the CDR3 is TGTGCCAGCAGCGGTGTTGGGGGCTACACCTTC.